These T cell receptor beta chains were read from a single sample in a study of CD8+ T cells in alopecia areata. Here immunoSEQ multiplex PCR was the method, and the copy in TCRdb shows in-frame clones only, minus some. The sample records about 64,000 clones, more than 45% being singletons. The sample here was CD8+ T cells sorted from blood, taken at approximately week 36, from a patient treated with tofacitinib. Receptors were obtained from a human donor with alopecia areata. Each CDR3 is given with its conserved first and last residue.

>TRBV4-1|TRBJ1-2
CASSPRGSGYTF
>TRBV7-6|TRBJ2-2
CASSSPRDNTPNTGELFF
>TRBV25-1|TRBJ1-1
CASSELSTEAFF
>TRBV4-2|TRBJ1-1
CASSQEGGGVTEAFF
>TRBV7-9|TRBJ1-5
CASSPEGGQPQHF
>TRBV13|TRBJ1-5
CASSLGNQPQHF
>TRBV30|TRBJ2-3
CAWRARSYTDTQYF
>TRBV27|TRBJ1-1
CASSLLGRGDTEAFF
>TRBV25-1|TRBJ1-1
CASCSPSGLEAFF
>TRBV19|TRBJ1-5
CASSISGTGLNQPQHF
>TRBV6-5|TRBJ2-1
CASSPRQGRANEQFF
>TRBV29-1|TRBJ2-7
CSVEGLGSYEQYF
>TRBV5-1|TRBJ2-2
CASTVGGELFF
>TRBV29-1|TRBJ2-7
CSVSAGLSNEQYF
>TRBV29-1|TRBJ2-7
CSAYTDFSYEQYF
>TRBV30|TRBJ2-7
CAGGVSSYEQYF
>TRBV29-1|TRBJ2-7
CSVGSKSSYEQYF
>TRBV7-3|TRBJ2-2
CASGAGTNTGELFF
>TRBV28|TRBJ1-1
CASSLDTNTEAFF
>TRBV30|TRBJ2-1
CAWSVKTVNEQFF
>TRBV29-1|TRBJ2-1
CSLLGQGFDSGRANEQFF
>TRBV5-1|TRBJ2-7
CASSLGSRAGGYEQYF
>TRBV7-6|TRBJ2-2
CASSLLPGGSNTGELFF
>TRBV19|TRBJ2-6
CASSIGEGSGANVLTF
>TRBV9|TRBJ2-2
CASSVVPGELFF
>TRBV4-3|TRBJ2-5
CASSRGTEETQYF
>TRBV11-2|TRBJ2-7
CASSFSSGNEQYF
>TRBV10-3|TRBJ2-7
CAISDGSGRAYEQYF
>TRBV2|TRBJ1-2
CASRRDRGDGYTF
>TRBV6-4|TRBJ2-1
CASSDGTNNEQFF
>TRBV5-1|TRBJ2-2
CASTPWGGTGELFF
>TRBV7-9|TRBJ1-1
CASSSTGRGAFF
>TRBV25-1|TRBJ2-1
CASSLTGGDNEQFF
>TRBV13|TRBJ1-1
CASEEGLNTEAFF
>TRBV29-1|TRBJ2-2
CSVEGDGVTSGELFF